These T cell receptor beta chains were read from a single sample in a study of cytomegalovirus exposure and HLA in healthy donors. The protocol was immunoSEQ multiplex PCR, while the TCRdb copy is restricted to in-frame clones and leaves out a portion. The data contain approximately 250,000 clones, 78% of them singletons. The specimen was PBMCs. These receptors were taken from a boy aged 5 to 17 in good health and CMV-seronegative. Each CDR3 is given with its conserved first and last residue.

>TRBJ2-1|TRBV11-2
CASSLVLGSGNEQFF
>TRBJ1-2|TRBV27
CASGPYDSGYTF
>TRBJ2-5|TRBV18
CASSPGLAQETQYF
>TRBJ2-7|TRBV15
CATGKDTTHREQYF
>TRBJ2-7|TRBV9
CASSVGAGGYEQYF
>TRBJ1-1|TRBV27
CASSQAGRMNTEAFF
>TRBJ2-7|TRBV18
CASSLLTGGDEQYF
>TRBJ2-5|TRBV27
CATQGGATQYF
>TRBJ1-1|TRBV25-1
CASSDRGPGTEAFF
>NA|TRBV7-9
CASSLGSFYEQYF
>TRBJ2-2|TRBV7-8
CASSVLRGGAGELFF
>TRBJ2-5|TRBV7-2
CASSTGTAQETQYF
>TRBJ2-7|TRBV29-1
CSVETSGSSYEQYF
>TRBJ1-2|TRBV6-1
CATPDRDRNYGYTF
>TRBJ2-2|TRBV10-3
CAIRGLAGGPGTGELFF
>TRBJ2-1|TRBV7-9
CASSSGTTRIYNEQFF